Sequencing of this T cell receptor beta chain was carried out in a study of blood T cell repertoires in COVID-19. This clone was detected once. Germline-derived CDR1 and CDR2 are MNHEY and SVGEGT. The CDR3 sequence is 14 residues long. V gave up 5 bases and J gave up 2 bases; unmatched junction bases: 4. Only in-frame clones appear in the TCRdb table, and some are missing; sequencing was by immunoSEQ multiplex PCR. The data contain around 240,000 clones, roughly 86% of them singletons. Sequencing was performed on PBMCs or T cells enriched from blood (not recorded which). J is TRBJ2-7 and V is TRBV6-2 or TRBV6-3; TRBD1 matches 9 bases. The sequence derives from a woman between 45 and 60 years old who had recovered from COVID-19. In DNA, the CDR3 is TGTGCCAGCAGTAACACAGGGGGCCCCTACGAGCAGTACTTC. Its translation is CASSNTGGPYEQYF.